One TCR beta chain is described in this entry. The antigen remains undetermined. The sample belongs to a study of shared clonotypes between healthy human individuals. Study results and caveats: A handful of donors showed sharing of about 5.5% of naive CD4 clonotypes. Generally, estimated richness proved larger in naive subsets than it did in memory subsets. Generation of non-shared clonotypes was less probable than generation of clonotypes shared by all four donors.

V trimming: 1 base; J trimming: 4 bases; junction bases outside the gene matches: 9. The germline V gene encodes CDR1 SGHTA and CDR2 FQGNSA. The CDR3 spans 17 residues. The material for each subset, its genomic DNA, was split evenly across several immunoSEQ plates. Using immunoSEQ multiplex PCR, the repertoire was profiled, and TCRdb retains in-frame clones only, with some absent. Among under 1,900,000 clones, 97% to 99% were seen once, and the ten largest hold around 0.38%. The origin of this receptor is a man aged 25-40 years in good health. The rearrangement uses TRBV7-2 and TRBJ2-1; 8 bases line up with TRBD2. The sample comprised naive CD4+ T cells sorted from blood. Subset defined: CD45RA+ positively selected. This chain's CDR3 is CASSLVSGRVRYNEQFF. CDR3 bases: TGTGCCAGCAGCTTAGTCTCCGGGAGGGTCAGGTACAATGAGCAGTTCTTC.